This T cell receptor beta chain appears in the sequencing data of a study of OX40 agonist ivuxolimab in advanced cancers. Per the germline V gene, CDR1 is SGHTA and CDR2 is FQGNSA. V gave up 3 bases and J gave up 4 bases, with 15 bases separating them. The CDR3 sequence is 16 residues long. The table came from immunoSEQ multiplex PCR; TCRdb's copy has only in-frame clones and leaves some out. The sample yields approximately 73,000 clones, roughly 85% seen once. This TCR was sampled from an adult with an advanced solid tumor such as melanoma, head and neck, liver or kidney cancer. The chain couples TRBV7-2 to TRBJ2-2; D unclear. The sample in question was CD4+ or CD8+ T cells sorted from blood, obtained in a trial of the OX40 agonist ivuxolimab. The CDR3 loop reads CASSLPPIGSTGELFF. The CDR3 coding sequence is TGTGCCAGCAGCTTGCCCCCCATTGGCTCCACCGGGGAGCTGTTTTTT.